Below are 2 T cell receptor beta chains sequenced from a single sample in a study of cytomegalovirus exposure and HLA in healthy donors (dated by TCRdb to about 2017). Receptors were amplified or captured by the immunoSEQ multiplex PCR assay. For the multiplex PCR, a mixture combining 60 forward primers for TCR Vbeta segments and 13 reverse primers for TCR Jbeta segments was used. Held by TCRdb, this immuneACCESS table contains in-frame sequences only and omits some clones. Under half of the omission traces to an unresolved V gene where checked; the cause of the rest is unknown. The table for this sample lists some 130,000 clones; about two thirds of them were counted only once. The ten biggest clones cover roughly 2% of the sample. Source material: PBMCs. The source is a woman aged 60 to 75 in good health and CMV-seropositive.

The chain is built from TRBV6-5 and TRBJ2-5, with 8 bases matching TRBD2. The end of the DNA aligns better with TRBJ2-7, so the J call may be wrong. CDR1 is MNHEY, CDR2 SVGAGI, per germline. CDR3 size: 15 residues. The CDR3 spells CASSPRGGTSYEQYF. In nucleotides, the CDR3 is TGTGCCAGTTCACCCCGCGGGGGGACCTCCTACGAGCAGTACTTC.

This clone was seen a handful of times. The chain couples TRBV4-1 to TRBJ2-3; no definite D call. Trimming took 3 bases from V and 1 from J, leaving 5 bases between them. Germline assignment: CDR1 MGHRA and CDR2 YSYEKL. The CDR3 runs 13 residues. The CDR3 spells CASSHSGTDTQYF. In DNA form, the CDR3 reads TGCGCCAGCAGCCACTCCGGCACAGATACGCAGTATTTT.